One sample yielded the 31 T cell receptor beta chains listed below, sequenced in a study of Ad26.COV2.S vaccination and SARS-CoV-2 variants. The assay was immunoSEQ multiplex PCR, and TCRdb's table has in-frame clones only and misses some. This sample has 85,000 to 120,000 clones; 80% occur once, and the top ten carry roughly 17%. Sequenced here: peripheral blood, sampled after recovery from COVID-19. These receptors were collected from a human donor who had recovered from COVID-19.

The rearrangement uses TRBV29-1 and TRBJ2-5; 7 bases map to TRBD2. The CDR3 runs to 13 residues. CDR1 and CDR2 (germline): SQVTM, ANQGSEA. Trimming cost V 4 bases and J 9 bases; bases outside gene matches: 11. The CDR3 nucleotides are TGCAGCGTTGTGAGCGGGGACGGTCAGGCCCAGTACTTC. It specifies CSVVSGDGQAQYF.

A few counts support this clone. The chain uses TRBV9 and TRBJ2-2, with a weak D call TRBD1 (6 bases). This CDR3 comprises 15 residues. Deletions cut 0 bases from V and 7 bases from J, with 13 bases between. The germline V gene has CDR1 SGDLS and CDR2 YYNGEE. CDR3 loop: CASSVAPLGGGELFF. The DNA of the CDR3 is TGTGCCAGCAGCGTAGCCCCCCTAGGGGGCGGGGAGCTGTTTTTT.

Only a few counts were recorded for this clone. CDR3: CATSRDGAELNQPQHF. In nucleotides, the CDR3 is TGTGCCACCAGCAGAGATGGGGCAGAACTCAATCAGCCCCAGCATTTT. This chain links TRBV15 with TRBJ1-5, with D possibly matching TRBD1 (5 bases). Germline V gene lookup returns CDR1 LNHNV and CDR2 YYDKDF (reference sequence). The CDR3 is made up of 16 amino acids. Trimming shortened V by 0 bases and J by 3 bases, and 12 bases separated the two germline ends.

The chain has TRBV28 and TRBJ1-3, with a possible D match to TRBD1 (5 bases). V lost 7 bases and J 0 bases, leaving 16 bases between the germline ends. This CDR3 comprises 16 residues. The germline gives CDR1 MDHEN, CDR2 SYDVKM. The CDR3 DNA reads TGTGCCAGCACAAGTTTGGACGGGGGCTCTGGAAACACCATATATTTT. This encodes CASTSLDGGSGNTIYF.

The chain links TRBV2 to TRBJ2-7, with D perhaps TRBD2 (6 bases). Trimming cost V 7 bases and J 0 bases, with 13 bases left between them. Germline lookup yields CDR1 SNHLY and CDR2 FYNNEI. The CDR3 extends over 14 amino acids. In DNA, the CDR3 is TGTGCCAGCACGGTTCGGACTAACTCCTACGAGCAGTACTTC. Translating gives CASTVRTNSYEQYF.

This clone has just a few counts. The chain joins TRBV6-1 to TRBJ1-3; D gene ambiguous. Trimming pared 0 bases from V and 4 bases from J, leaving 10 bases between. The CDR3 loop spans 15 amino acids. CDR1 is MNHNS and CDR2 is SASEGT in the germline V gene. The CDR3 region has the DNA TGTGCCAGCAGTGAAGCCCGGCGTCTCGGAAACACCATATATTTT. It translates to CASSEARRLGNTIYF.

The chain is built from TRBV5-6 and TRBJ2-5, with D maybe TRBD2 (5 bases). Germline loops: CDR1 SGHDT, CDR2 YYEEEE. The CDR3 spans 13 residues. Trimming removed 5 bases at V and 4 bases at J, with 12 bases between. The CDR3 sequence is CASSKLAGETQYF. Written as DNA, the CDR3 is TGTGCCAGCAGTAAGTTGGCGGGAGAGACCCAGTACTTC.

The chain couples TRBV7-9 to TRBJ2-3; D is perhaps TRBD2 (6 bases). Germline V gene data show CDR1 as SEHNR and CDR2 as FQNEAQ (reference sequence). The V end lost 5 bases, the J end lost 2 bases, and 17 bases lay between the germline ends. The CDR3 totals 16 residues. The CDR3 nucleotides read TGTGCCAGCAGCACTATAGGAGGGTCCAACACAGATACGCAGTATTTT. Its translation is CASSTIGGSNTDTQYF.

The chain links TRBV27 to TRBJ1-5, with unresolved D. V was trimmed by 0 bases and J by 9 bases, leaving 9 bases between them. The CDR3 consists of 13 residues. Germline V gene lookup returns CDR1 MNHEY and CDR2 SMNVEV (reference sequence). The CDR3 DNA sequence: TGTGCCAGCAGTTTATCGTGGTCGGGGCCCCAGCATTTT. Its protein product is CASSLSWSGPQHF.

The chain is built from TRBV7-2 and TRBJ1-2; D uncertain. CDR3 length: 13 residues. V lost 0 bases and J 6 bases, leaving 8 bases between the germline ends. Germline V lookup: CDR1 SGHTA, CDR2 FQGNSA. The DNA of the CDR3 is TGTGCCAGCAGCTTAGCGATAGAGCATGGCTACACCTTC. This gives the protein CASSLAIEHGYTF.

The table lists this clone with a few counts. The CDR3 nucleotides are TGTGCCAGCATGTCGACAGGGTCGAACACTGAAGCTTTCTTT. Its protein product is CASMSTGSNTEAFF. The chain joins TRBV6-5 to TRBJ1-1; TRBD1 agrees at 7 bases. The trim removed 7 bases at V and 1 base at J, leaving 6 bases unmatched. Germline V lookup: CDR1 MNHEY, CDR2 SVGAGI. CDR3 length equals 14 residues.

The V and J genes are TRBV12-3 or TRBV12-4 and TRBJ2-3; D ambiguous. The CDR3 contains 11 residues. V was pared by 6 bases and J by 2 bases, with 3 bases between. The CDR3 DNA reads TGTGCCAGCAGCTACACAGATACGCAGTATTTT. Translating it yields CASSYTDTQYF.

The chain combines TRBV4-2 with TRBJ2-3; a weak D match, TRBD1 (5 bases). Looked up from germline, CDR1 is LGHNA and CDR2 is YNFKEQ. The CDR3 length is 17 residues. Deletions cut 0 bases from V and 0 bases from J, with 13 bases between. CDR3: CASSQENRGWSTDTQYF. CDR3 in DNA: TGTGCCAGCAGCCAAGAGAATAGGGGATGGAGCACAGATACGCAGTATTTT.

The chain couples TRBV5-5 to TRBJ2-1; TRBD2 might be the D (5 bases). The germline CDR1 and CDR2 sequences are SGHKS and YYEKEE (reference sequence). V was clipped by 0 bases and J by 0 bases, with 13 bases between them. This CDR3 comprises 17 residues. CDR3 coding DNA: TGTGCCAGCAGCTTGGTGTCGTCGGGGATCTCCTACAATGAGCAGTTCTTC. Translation gives CASSLVSSGISYNEQFF.

The chain employs TRBV5-1 and TRBJ2-7; D gene ambiguous. CDR3 length equals 11 residues. From germline, CDR1 is SGHRS and CDR2 YFSETQ. V gave up 2 bases and J gave up 7 bases, with 7 bases separating them. The CDR3 DNA reads as TGCGCCAGCAGCTTCGAAGGGGAGCAGTACTTC. Its protein product is CASSFEGEQYF.

The chain recombines TRBV18 with TRBJ1-2, with 7 bases fitting TRBD1. CDR1 is KGHSH and CDR2 is LQKENI in the germline V gene. Germline trimming cut 5 bases from V and 4 bases from J; bases unmatched to any gene: 10. The CDR3 covers 15 residues. The CDR3 region is CASSDGKQGIYGYTF. In DNA, the CDR3 is TGTGCCAGCTCAGACGGGAAACAGGGGATCTATGGCTACACCTTC.

J is TRBJ1-1 and V is TRBV2; D perhaps matches TRBD1 (6 bases). The CDR3 length is 14 residues. V was trimmed by 7 bases and J by 0 bases, leaving 12 bases between them. The germline V gene has CDR1 SNHLY and CDR2 FYNNEI. The CDR3 DNA follows: TGTGCCAGCACGGTACAGGGTTTGAACACTGAAGCTTTCTTT. Translating it yields CASTVQGLNTEAFF.

The chain has TRBV20-1 and TRBJ1-6; TRBD1 matches 7 bases. Germline-derived CDR1 and CDR2 are DFQATT and SNEGSKA (reference sequence). The CDR3 totals 13 residues. V trimming: 3 bases; J trimming: 7 bases; junction bases outside the gene matches: 3. Here the CDR3 DNA reads TGCAGTGCTAGTTACAGGGGAAATTCACCCCTCCACTTT. Its protein is CSASYRGNSPLHF.

This clone showed up just a few times. The chain links TRBV18 to TRBJ2-1; 14 bases line up with TRBD2. Trimming cost V 5 bases and J 8 bases; bases outside gene matches: 5. Germline V lookup: CDR1 KGHSH, CDR2 LQKENI. This CDR3 region has 15 residues. The CDR3 DNA is TGTGCCAGCTCAAGGACTAGCGGGGGGACCGATGAGCAGTTCTTC. This gives the protein CASSRTSGGTDEQFF.

A single count supports this clone. The rearrangement joins TRBV30 to TRBJ2-3, with 11 bases aligning to TRBD2. This CDR3 region has 14 residues. Germline CDR1 GTSNPN, CDR2 SVGIG (reference sequence). V shed 4 bases, J shed 5 bases, and the junction held 5 bases outside the gene matches. As DNA, the CDR3 is TGTGCCTGGATTTTAGCGGGGGGGGAAGATACGCAGTATTTT. Protein product: CAWILAGGEDTQYF.

V usage is TRBV5-1 and J usage is TRBJ2-1, with 7 positions matching TRBD1. Germline V gene lookup returns CDR1 SGHRS and CDR2 YFSETQ. After removal of 4 bases from V and 0 bases from J, the junction contained 4 bases not matched to a gene. The CDR3 spans 15 residues. CDR3 sequence: CASSQGVSSYNEQFF. The DNA of the CDR3 is TGCGCCAGCAGCCAGGGGGTTAGCTCCTACAATGAGCAGTTCTTC.

The chain uses TRBV28 and TRBJ2-7; tentatively, D is TRBD2 (5 bases). Trimming cost V 8 bases and J 2 bases, with 16 bases left between them. CDR1 and CDR2 from the germline V gene are MDHEN and SYDVKM. The CDR3 consists of 14 residues. CDR3 sequence: CASVPAGMPYEQYF. CDR3 DNA: TGTGCCAGCGTACCAGCCGGGATGCCCTACGAGCAGTACTTC.

This clone was seen once. The chain employs TRBV19 and TRBJ2-2, with TRBD1 matching over 7 bases. The junction had 1 base not matched to a gene; V was cut back by 3 bases and J by 6 bases. CDR1 is LNHDA, CDR2 SQIVND, per germline (reference sequence). The CDR3 loop spans 13 amino acids. CDR3 coding DNA: TGTGCCAGTAGTATTACAGGGGCCGGGGAGCTGTTTTTT. This sequence encodes CASSITGAGELFF. Using reference TRBV19 and TRBJ2-2 for the parts outside the CDR3, the full variable domain is DGGITQSPKYLFRKEGQNVTLSCEQNLNHDAMYWYRQDPGQGLRLIYYSQIVNDFQKGDIAEGYSVSREKKESFPLTVTSAQKNPTAFYLCASSITGAGELFFGEGSRLTVL.

This clone has only a few counts. The chain uses TRBV5-1 and TRBJ1-6; TRBD1 might be the D (5 bases). The germline V gene encodes CDR1 SGHRS and CDR2 YFSETQ. V was trimmed by 3 bases and J by 7 bases, leaving 11 bases between them. The CDR3 is 14 amino acids. The chain's CDR3 is CASSSQTENSPLHF. For the CDR3, the DNA is TGCGCCAGCAGCTCCCAGACAGAAAATTCACCCCTCCACTTT.

The genes are TRBV9 and TRBJ1-5; TRBD1 matches at 8 bases. The CDR3 has 14 residues. The V gene's germline CDR1 is SGDLS and CDR2 YYNGEE. V was clipped by 2 bases and J by 2 bases; unmatched bases: 0. The CDR3 DNA sequence: TGTGCCAGCAGCGTGACAGGGGGCAATCAGCCCCAGCATTTT. It translates to CASSVTGGNQPQHF. The complete variable domain, with remaining parts taken from reference TRBV9 and TRBJ1-5, reads DSGVTQTPKHLITATGQRVTLRCSPRSGDLSVYWYQQSLDQGLQFLIQYYNGEERAKGNILERFSAQQFPDLHSELNLSSLELGDSALYFCASSVTGGNQPQHFGDGTRLSIL.

The CDR3 DNA reads TGTGCCAGCAGCCAAGTGGGGGCAGCCAACTATGGCTACACCTTC. It specifies CASSQVGAANYGYTF. The genes are TRBV3-1 (or the pseudogene TRBV3-2) and TRBJ1-2; weak D call: TRBD1 (6 bases). CDR1 and CDR2 from the germline V gene are LGHDT and YNNKEL (reference sequence). The V gene lost 1 base and the J gene lost 2 bases, with 11 bases spanning the gap. This CDR3 has 15 residues.

This chain joins TRBV6-6 and TRBJ2-7; 8 bases agree with TRBD1. The CDR3 loop spans 15 amino acids. V lost 1 base and J lost 3; bases outside the gene matches: 5. Germline V gene data show CDR1 as MNHNY and CDR2 as SVGAGI (reference sequence). Here the CDR3 DNA reads TGTGCCAGCAGTTACTTTGGACAGGGAAGCTACGAGCAGTACTTC. This gives the protein CASSYFGQGSYEQYF.

This rearrangement joins TRBV30 to TRBJ2-3, with a possible D match to TRBD1 (8 bases). Germline CDR1 reads GTSNPN; CDR2 reads SVGIG (reference sequence). V lost 3 bases and J 5 bases, leaving 15 bases between the germline ends. The CDR3 sequence is 14 residues long. The CDR3 sequence is CAWRGGTGVDTQYF. Here the CDR3 DNA reads TGTGCCTGGAGGGGGGGGACAGGCGTAGATACGCAGTATTTT.

V is TRBV27 and J is TRBJ1-4; D unclear. The CDR3 runs 10 residues. V lost 6 bases and J 8 bases, leaving 4 bases between the germline ends. Germline V gene lookup returns CDR1 MNHEY and CDR2 SMNVEV (reference sequence). CDR3 protein: CASRGEKLFF. DNA for the CDR3: TGTGCCAGCAGGGGAGAAAAACTGTTTTTT.

This rearrangement joins TRBV13 to TRBJ2-5; TRBD1 is a possible D gene (6 bases). Between the trimmed V and J ends, which lost 2 bases and 2 bases, there was a span of 9 bases. In germline, CDR1 is PRHDT, CDR2 FYEKMQ (reference sequence). The CDR3 runs to 14 residues. CDR3 sequence (DNA): TGTGCCAGCAGCTTATACCAGGGGCAAGAGACCCAGTACTTC. Amino acids: CASSLYQGQETQYF.

This chain uses TRBV11-2 with TRBJ1-6, with 9 bases matching TRBD1. The CDR3 totals 14 residues. In germline, CDR1 is SGHAT, CDR2 FQNNGV. V dropped 5 bases and J dropped 9; count of bases not matched to a gene: 5. This CDR3 is CASSPDRGSSPLHF. CDR3 bases: TGTGCCAGCAGCCCGGACAGGGGAAGTTCACCCCTCCACTTT.